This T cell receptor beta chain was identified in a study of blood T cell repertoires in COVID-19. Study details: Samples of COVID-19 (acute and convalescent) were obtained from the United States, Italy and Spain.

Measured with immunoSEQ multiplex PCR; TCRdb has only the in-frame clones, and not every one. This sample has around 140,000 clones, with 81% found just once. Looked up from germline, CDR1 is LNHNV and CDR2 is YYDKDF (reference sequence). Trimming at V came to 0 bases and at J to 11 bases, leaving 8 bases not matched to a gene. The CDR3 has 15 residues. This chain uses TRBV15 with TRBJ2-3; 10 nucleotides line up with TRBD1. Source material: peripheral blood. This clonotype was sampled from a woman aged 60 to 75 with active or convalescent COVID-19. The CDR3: CATSRDTGTGVRQYF. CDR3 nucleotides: TGTGCCACCAGCAGAGATACCGGGACAGGGGTGAGGCAGTATTTT.